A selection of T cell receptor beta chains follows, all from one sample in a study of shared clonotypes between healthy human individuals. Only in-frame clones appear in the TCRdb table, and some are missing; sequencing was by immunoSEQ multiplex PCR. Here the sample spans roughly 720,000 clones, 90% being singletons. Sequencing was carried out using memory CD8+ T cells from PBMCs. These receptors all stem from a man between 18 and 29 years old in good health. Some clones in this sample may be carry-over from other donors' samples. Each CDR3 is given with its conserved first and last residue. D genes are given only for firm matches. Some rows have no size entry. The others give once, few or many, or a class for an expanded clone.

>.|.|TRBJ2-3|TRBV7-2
TGTGCCAGCAGCTCCGGTACGCAGTATTTT
CASSSGTQYF
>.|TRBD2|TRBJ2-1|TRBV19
TGTGCCAGTCGGCTAGCGGGGTACAATGAGCAGTTCTTC
CASRLAGYNEQFF
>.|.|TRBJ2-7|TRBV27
TGTGCCAGCAGTTTATCGATCTCCTACGAGCAGTACTTC
CASSLSISYEQYF
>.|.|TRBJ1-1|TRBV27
TGTGCCAGCAGTTTCGGGGGGCTGGACACTGAAGCTTTCTTT
CASSFGGLDTEAFF
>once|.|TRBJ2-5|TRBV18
TGTGCCAGCTCACCACCACCGGACTATAGATTACAAGAGACCCAGTACTTC
CASSPPPDYRLQETQYF
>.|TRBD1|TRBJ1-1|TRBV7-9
TGTGCCAGCAGCCACGGGGACAGAGGAAACACTGAAGCTTTCTTT
CASSHGDRGNTEAFF
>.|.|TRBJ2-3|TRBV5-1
TGCGCCAGCAGCTTGGCCGAGGGGAAGAGCACAGATACGCAGTATTTT
CASSLAEGKSTDTQYF
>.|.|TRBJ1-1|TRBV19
TGTGCCAGTAGTATTCCCGCCGCGTGGACTGAAGCTTTCTTT
CASSIPAAWTEAFF
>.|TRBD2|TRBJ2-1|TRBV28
TGTGCCAGCAGTCCACATCTAGGCTTACTAGCGGGAGGGAATGAGCAGTTCTTC
CASSPHLGLLAGGNEQFF
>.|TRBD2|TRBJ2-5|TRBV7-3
TGTGCCAGCAGCTTAACTGTCGGGAGCGGGAGGGCTCCACAAGAGACCCAGTACTTC
CASSLTVGSGRAPQETQYF
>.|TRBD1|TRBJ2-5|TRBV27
TGTGCCAGCAGTCTCCTAGGACAGGAAGAGACCCAGTACTTC
CASSLLGQEETQYF
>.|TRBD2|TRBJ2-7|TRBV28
TGTGCCAGCAGTCCCGCGAGAGAAGCGGGAGATCGTTACGAGCAGTACTTC
CASSPAREAGDRYEQYF
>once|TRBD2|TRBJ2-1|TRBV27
TGTGCCAGCAGTTTATGGGGACTAGCGGGAGGGCCTGAGAGTGAGCAGTTCTTC
CASSLWGLAGGPESEQFF
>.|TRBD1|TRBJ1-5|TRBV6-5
TGTGCCAGCAGCCCGGGACAGGCCCTAAATCAGCCCCAGCATTTT
CASSPGQALNQPQHF
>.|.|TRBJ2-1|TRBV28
TGTGCCAGCAGTTTATACCCCTTAGGCAATGAGCAGTTCTTC
CASSLYPLGNEQFF
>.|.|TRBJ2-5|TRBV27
TGTGCCAGCAGTTCGGGACTTTTAGAGACCCAGTACTTC
CASSSGLLETQYF
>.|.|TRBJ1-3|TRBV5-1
TGCGCCAGCAGCCCGGGACAATCTGGAAACACCATATATTTT
CASSPGQSGNTIYF
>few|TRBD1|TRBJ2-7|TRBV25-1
TGTGCCAGTGGGGACAGGACCTACGAGCAGTACTTC
CASGDRTYEQYF
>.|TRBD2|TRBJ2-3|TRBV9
TGTGCCAGCAGCGTAGATCTGGGACTAGGGAGCACAGATACGCAGTATTTT
CASSVDLGLGSTDTQYF
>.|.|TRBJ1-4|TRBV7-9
TGTGCCAGCAGCTTGGCAGGCGGTGCAACTAATGAAAAACTGTTTTTT
CASSLAGGATNEKLFF
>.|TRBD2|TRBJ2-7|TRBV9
TGTGCCAGCAGCGAGGGACTAGCGCTCTCCTACGAGCAGTACTTC
CASSEGLALSYEQYF
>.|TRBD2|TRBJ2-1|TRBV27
TGTGCCAGCAGCGGGACTAGCTACTACAATGAGCAGTTCTTC
CASSGTSYYNEQFF
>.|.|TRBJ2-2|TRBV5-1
TGCGCCAGCAGCTTGGCCCCAGACACCGGGGAGCTGTTTTTT
CASSLAPDTGELFF
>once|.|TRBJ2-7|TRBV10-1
TGCGCCAGCAGTGAGGCTAGCTTCCACGAGCAGTACTTC
CASSEASFHEQYF
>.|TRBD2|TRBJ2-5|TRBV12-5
TGTGCTAGTGGTTTGGTAGTTGGGCGGGAGGGCCACGAGACCCAGTACTTC
CASGLVVGREGHETQYF
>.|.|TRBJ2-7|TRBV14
TGTGCCAGCAGCCAAATCCTAGCAGACGAGCAGTACTTC
CASSQILADEQYF
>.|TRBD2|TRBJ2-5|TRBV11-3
TGTGCCAGCAGCTACCCGGCGGGAGAGGGGGAGACCCAGTACTTC
CASSYPAGEGETQYF
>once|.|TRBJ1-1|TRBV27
TGTGCCAGCAGTTTATCCGCTAAGGGTTTCCTGAACACTGAAGCTTTCTTT
CASSLSAKGFLNTEAFF
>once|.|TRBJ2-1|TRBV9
TGTGCCAGCAGCGTGAGCGGTACTCACAACTCCTACAATGAGCAGTTCTTC
CASSVSGTHNSYNEQFF
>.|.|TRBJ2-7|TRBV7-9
TGTGCCAGCAGAACGGGGGTAGAGCAGTACTTC
CASRTGVEQYF
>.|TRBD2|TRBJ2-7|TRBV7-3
TGTGCCAGCAGCTTAACGGGACTAGCGGCCTACGAGCAGTACTTC
CASSLTGLAAYEQYF
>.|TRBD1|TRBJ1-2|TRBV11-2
TGTGCCAGCAGCACGGGCAGGACAGGGTATGGCTACACCTTC
CASSTGRTGYGYTF
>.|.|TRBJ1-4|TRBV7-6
TGTGCCAGCAGCTTATGGTTAGGGGCCCAAACTAATGAAAAACTGTTTTTT
CASSLWLGAQTNEKLFF
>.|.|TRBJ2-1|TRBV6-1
TGTGCCAGCAGTGGACTGAGTCATGAGCAGTTCTTC
CASSGLSHEQFF
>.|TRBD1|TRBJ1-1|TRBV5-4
TGTGCCAGCAGTTCCGTAGGGACAGGGCCTAACACTGAAGCTTTCTTT
CASSSVGTGPNTEAFF
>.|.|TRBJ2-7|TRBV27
TGTGCCAGCAGTTTGTCCTCTACCTACGAGCAGTACTTC
CASSLSSTYEQYF
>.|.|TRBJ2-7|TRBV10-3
TGTGCCACCAAGGGGGAGCACTACGAGCAGTACTTC
CATKGEHYEQYF
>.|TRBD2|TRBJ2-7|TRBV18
TGTGCCAGCTCACCACGCGGACTAGCGGGGTCATCATCCTACGAGCAGTACTTC
CASSPRGLAGSSSYEQYF
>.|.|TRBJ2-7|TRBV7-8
TGTGCCAGCAGCTCCCGCACCGGGACTCTCTACGAGCAGTACTTC
CASSSRTGTLYEQYF
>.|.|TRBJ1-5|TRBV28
TGTGCCAGCACAGATAAGGGTAGCAATCAGCCCCAGCATTTT
CASTDKGSNQPQHF
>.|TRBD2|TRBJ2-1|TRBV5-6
TGTGCCAGCAGCTACGGGACTAGCGGGTTCGGGAATGAGCAGTTCTTC
CASSYGTSGFGNEQFF
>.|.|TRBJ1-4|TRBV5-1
TGCGCCAGCAGCTTGGGATGGGACAACACTAATGAAAAACTGTTTTTT
CASSLGWDNTNEKLFF
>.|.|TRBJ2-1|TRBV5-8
TGTGCCAGTAGGGGGTCGCACAATGAGCAGTTCTTC
CASRGSHNEQFF
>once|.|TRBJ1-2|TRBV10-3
TGTGCCATCAGTGAGTCGCCGAAGAACTATGGCTACACCTTC
CAISESPKNYGYTF
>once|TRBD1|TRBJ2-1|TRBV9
TGTGCCAGCAGCGCCAGGGGACAGTTGAGGAATGAGCAGTTCTTC
CASSARGQLRNEQFF
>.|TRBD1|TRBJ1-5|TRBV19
TGTGCCAGTAGTATTTGGGACAGGGCCAATCAGCCCCAGCATTTT
CASSIWDRANQPQHF
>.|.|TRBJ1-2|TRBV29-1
TGCAGCGTTGAAAATTATCGAGGGGACTATGGCTACACCTTC
CSVENYRGDYGYTF
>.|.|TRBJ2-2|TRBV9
TGTGCCAGCAGGCCCCAGGGCCGGGCCGGGGAGCTGTTTTTT
CASRPQGRAGELFF
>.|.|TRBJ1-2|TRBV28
TGTGCCAGCAGTTTAGTCGCGGCCTTCCGTCTTTATGGCTACACCTTC
CASSLVAAFRLYGYTF
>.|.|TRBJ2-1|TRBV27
TGTGCCAGCAGTTTATCGGCTTCTACCTACAATGAGCAGTTCTTC
CASSLSASTYNEQFF
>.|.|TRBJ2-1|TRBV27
TGTGCCACTATGACTAGTTTCAATGAGCAGTTCTTC
CATMTSFNEQFF
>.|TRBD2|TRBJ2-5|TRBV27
TGTGCCAGCAGTTTATTGGCGGGAGAGTTCCAAGAGACCCAGTACTTC
CASSLLAGEFQETQYF
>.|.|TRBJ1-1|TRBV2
TGTGCCACGTCAGGAGGGGACACTGAAGCTTTCTTT
CATSGGDTEAFF